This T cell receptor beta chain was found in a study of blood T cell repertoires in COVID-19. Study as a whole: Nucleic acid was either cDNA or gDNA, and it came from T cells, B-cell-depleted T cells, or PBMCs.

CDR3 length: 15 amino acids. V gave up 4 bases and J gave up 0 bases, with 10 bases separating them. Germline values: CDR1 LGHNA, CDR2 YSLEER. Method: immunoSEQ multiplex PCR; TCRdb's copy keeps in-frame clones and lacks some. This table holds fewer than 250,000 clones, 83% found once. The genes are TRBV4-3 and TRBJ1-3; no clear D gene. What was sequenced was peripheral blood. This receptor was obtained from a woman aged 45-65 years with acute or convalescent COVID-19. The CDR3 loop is CASSPVFGSGNTIYF. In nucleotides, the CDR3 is TGCGCCAGCAGCCCTGTTTTCGGCTCTGGAAACACCATATATTTT.